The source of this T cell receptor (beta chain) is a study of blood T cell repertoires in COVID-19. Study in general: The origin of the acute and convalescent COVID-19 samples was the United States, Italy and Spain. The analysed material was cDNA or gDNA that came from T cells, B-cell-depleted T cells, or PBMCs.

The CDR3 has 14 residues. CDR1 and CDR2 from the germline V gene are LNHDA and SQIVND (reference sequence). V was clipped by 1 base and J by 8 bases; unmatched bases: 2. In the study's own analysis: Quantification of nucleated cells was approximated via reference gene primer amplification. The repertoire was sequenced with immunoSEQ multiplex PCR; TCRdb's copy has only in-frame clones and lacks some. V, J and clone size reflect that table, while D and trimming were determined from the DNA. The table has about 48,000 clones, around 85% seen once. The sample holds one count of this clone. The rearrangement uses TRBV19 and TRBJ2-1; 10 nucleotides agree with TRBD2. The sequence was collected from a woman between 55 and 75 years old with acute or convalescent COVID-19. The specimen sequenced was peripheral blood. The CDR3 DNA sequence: TGTGCCAGTAGTATAGCTAGCGGGAGTTATGAGCAGTTCTTC. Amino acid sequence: CASSIASGSYEQFF.